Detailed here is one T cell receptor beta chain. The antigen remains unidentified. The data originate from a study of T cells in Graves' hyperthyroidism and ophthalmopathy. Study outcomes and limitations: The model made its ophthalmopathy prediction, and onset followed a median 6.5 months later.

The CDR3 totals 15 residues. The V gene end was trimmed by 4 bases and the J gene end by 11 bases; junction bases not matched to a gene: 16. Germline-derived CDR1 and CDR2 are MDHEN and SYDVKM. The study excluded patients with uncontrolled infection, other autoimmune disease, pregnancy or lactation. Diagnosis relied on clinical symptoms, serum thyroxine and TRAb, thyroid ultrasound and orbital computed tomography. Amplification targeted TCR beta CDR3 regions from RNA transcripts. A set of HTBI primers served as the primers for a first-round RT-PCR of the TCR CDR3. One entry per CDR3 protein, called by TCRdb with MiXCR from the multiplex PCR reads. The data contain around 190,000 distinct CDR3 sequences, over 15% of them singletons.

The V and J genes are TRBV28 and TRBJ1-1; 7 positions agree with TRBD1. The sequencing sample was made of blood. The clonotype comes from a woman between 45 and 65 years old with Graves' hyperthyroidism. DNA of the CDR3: TGTGCCAGCAGTTCGCCGGGACAGCGCCTTGGGGCGGCTTTCTTT. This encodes CASSSPGQRLGAAFF. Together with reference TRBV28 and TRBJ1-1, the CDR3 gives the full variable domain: DVKVTQSSRYLVKRTGEKVFLECVQDMDHENMFWYRQDPGLGLRLIYFSYDVKMKEKGDIPEGYSVSREKKERFSLILESASTNQTSMYLCASSSPGQRLGAAFFGQGTRLTVV.